This is a list of T cell receptor beta chains from one sample in a study of CD8+CD57+ T cells in acquired aplastic anemia. TCRdb fed the reads into MiXCR, producing one record per CDR3 protein. This table holds about 200,000 distinct CDR3 sequences, 50% to 70% found once. Input material: sorted CD4+, CD8+, or CD8+CD57+ T cells (not recorded which) from PBMCs. The source is a human donor with aplastic anemia. Both conserved end residues are part of each CDR3. A D gene is named only where the DNA matches it firmly. The size field is filled for only some rows; it gives once, few, many or a size class.

j_call clone_size cdr3_length d_call v_call cdr3_nt cdr3_aa
TRBJ1-6 few 15 TRBD1 TRBV20-1 TGCAGTGCGCCGATTCCGGGACAGGGGATGACACCCCTCCACTTT CSAPIPGQGMTPLHF
TRBJ1-1 . 13 . TRBV12-3/TRBV12-4 TGTGCCAGCAGTTTCGTCATGAACACTGAAGCTTTCTTT CASSFVMNTEAFF
TRBJ2-7 . 13 TRBD1 TRBV10-3 TGTGCCATCAGTGGGACAGGGGGCAACGAGCAGTACTTC CAISGTGGNEQYF
TRBJ2-7 . 16 . TRBV19 TGTGCCAGTAGTTCGATTGGGACCCGGAGCTCCTACGAGCAGTACTTC CASSSIGTRSSYEQYF
TRBJ2-2 . 15 TRBD2 TRBV10-3 TGTGCCACCCTAGCGGGAGGATCGAACACCGGGGAGCTGTTTTTT CATLAGGSNTGELFF
TRBJ1-4 . 13 TRBD1 TRBV29-1 TGCAGCGTCGACAGGGTCACTAATGAAAAACTGTTTTTT CSVDRVTNEKLFF
TRBJ2-3 . 12 . TRBV15 TGTGCCACCAGCAGAGATCGGGATACGCAGTATTTT CATSRDRDTQYF
TRBJ2-2 . 15 . TRBV10-3 TGTGCCATCGGGGGGGCGGGAGAAAACACCGGGGAGCTGTTTTTT CAIGGAGENTGELFF
TRBJ2-7 many 13 . TRBV20-1 TGCAGTGCTGGCCAGGGTGCTGCCTACGAGCAGTACTTC CSAGQGAAYEQYF
TRBJ1-1 . 15 TRBD1 TRBV14 TGTGCCAGCAGCTTAGTGACAGGGCCGAACACTGAAGCTTTCTTT CASSLVTGPNTEAFF
TRBJ1-5 . 15 . TRBV7-8 TGTGCCAGCAGCTTATTAGAGGGGGGAGATCAGCCCCAGCATTTT CASSLLEGGDQPQHF
TRBJ2-1 . 16 TRBD2 TRBV9 TGTGCCAGCAGCCCCCGTCGAGCGGGGGGGTGGGGTGAGCAGTTCTTC CASSPRRAGGWGEQFF
TRBJ2-5 . 16 . TRBV20-1 TGCAGTGCTAGTCCCCGAGCCGCGGGGAACAGGGAGACCCAGTACTTC CSASPRAAGNRETQYF
TRBJ2-3 . 13 . TRBV27 TGTGCCAACCCCGACGATCGCACAGATACACAGTATTTT CANPDDRTDTQYF
TRBJ1-4 . 12 . TRBV7-9 TGTGCCAGCAGTCCACAGGGTGAAAAACTGTTTTTT CASSPQGEKLFF
TRBJ2-5 . 15 . TRBV15 TGTGCCACCAGCAGAGATCTGGCTAGCAGGGAGACCCAGTACTTC CATSRDLASRETQYF
TRBJ2-1 many 15 . TRBV11-2 TGTGCCAGCAGCTTATTAGGGGTGGTTTTGAATGAGCAGTTCTTC CASSLLGVVLNEQFF
TRBJ2-7 few 15 . TRBV10-1 TGCGCCAGCAGTGTGGGGGCGGCGGGAGAAATCGAGCAGTACTTC CASSVGAAGEIEQYF
TRBJ1-5 . 14 . TRBV19 TGTGCCAGTAGTATCGACAGGCGGCGGCAGCCCCAGCATTTT CASSIDRRRQPQHF
TRBJ2-1 . 15 TRBD2 TRBV7-6 TGTGCCAGCAGCCTGAGACTAGCGGCCACCAACGAGCAGTTCTTC CASSLRLAATNEQFF
TRBJ2-5 few 13 TRBD2 TRBV29-1 TGCAGCGTTGAAGGGGCGGGAGTGGAGACCCAGTACTTC CSVEGAGVETQYF
TRBJ1-1 . 10 . TRBV20-1 TGCAGTGCACAGGGCGGTGAAGCTTTCTTT CSAQGGEAFF
TRBJ1-5 . 14 . TRBV7-2 TGTGCCAGCAGAGCTCCAGGAGGGAATCAGCCCCAGCATTTT CASRAPGGNQPQHF
TRBJ2-5 . 12 TRBD1 TRBV29-1 TGCAGCGCCGAACAGGGGGGTCGGACCCAGTACTTC CSAEQGGRTQYF
TRBJ1-2 . 12 . TRBV7-2 TGTGCCAGCAGCTTGATTAACTATGGCTACACCTTC CASSLINYGYTF
TRBJ2-7 . 14 TRBD1 TRBV7-9 TGTGCCAGCAGCCGGGACAGGGGCCCCTACGAGCAGTACTTC CASSRDRGPYEQYF
TRBJ2-7 once 13 . TRBV24-1 TGTGCCACCGGAAGGGACGGAACCTACGAGCAGTACTTC CATGRDGTYEQYF
TRBJ1-6 . 14 . TRBV5-1 TGCGCCAGCAGCTTGGCCCGGGAGCAAACACCCCTCCACTTT CASSLAREQTPLHF
TRBJ1-1 many 21 . TRBV24-1 TGTGCCACCAGTGATTTGATTAGCAGGGCAGCAACTGCTGGGGAGAACACTGAAGCTTTCTTT CATSDLISRAATAGENTEAFF
TRBJ1-1 . 13 TRBD1 TRBV29-1 TGCAGCGCTAGACAGGGGACGGGGACTGAAGCTTTCTTT CSARQGTGTEAFF
TRBJ2-2 . 15 TRBD1 TRBV29-1 TGCAGCGCATTAGGACAGGGGGGAGTGGCCGGGGAGCTGTTTTTT CSALGQGGVAGELFF
TRBJ2-7 few 11 . TRBV2 TGTGCCAGCAGTGGCAACTACGAGCAGTACTTC CASSGNYEQYF
TRBJ2-2 few 16 . TRBV5-1 TGTGCCAGCAGCTTGTGGGGGCGTTGGGACACCGGGGAGCTGTTTTTT CASSLWGRWDTGELFF
TRBJ1-2 . 14 TRBD1 TRBV30 TGTGCCTGGAGTAGGGACAGGGGCCCTTCTGGCTACACCTTC CAWSRDRGPSGYTF
TRBJ2-3 . 15 . TRBV29-1 TGCAGCGTTGAAGATTTGAGTGACCGCACAGATACGCAGTATTTT CSVEDLSDRTDTQYF
TRBJ2-7 . 12 . TRBV24-1 TGTGCCACCAGTGAAGACTGCCACGAGCAGTACTTC CATSEDCHEQYF
TRBJ2-5 . 15 . TRBV14 TGCGCCAGCAGCCAAGATCAGGTAGCGACCGAGACCCAGTACTTC CASSQDQVATETQYF
TRBJ1-2 few 13 . TRBV14 TGTGCCAGCAGCCGAGGGCCAAACTATGGCTACACCTTC CASSRGPNYGYTF
TRBJ2-2 . 14 . TRBV2 TGTGCCAGCAGTGCCCCGGACACCGTTGGGGAGCTGTTTTTT CASSAPDTVGELFF
TRBJ2-1 . 16 TRBD1 TRBV7-9 TGTGCCAGCAGCCGGGGACAGGGGAAGGGCTACAATGAGCAGTTCTTC CASSRGQGKGYNEQFF
TRBJ2-2 . 16 TRBD2 TRBV6-5 TGTGCCAGCAGTTCCTTAGCGGGGGGGAATAACGGGGAGCTGTTTTTT CASSSLAGGNNGELFF
TRBJ2-3 . 12 . TRBV6-1 TGTGCCAGCAGGGAAACAGGCAATGAGCAGTATTTT CASRETGNEQYF
TRBJ2-5 . 15 TRBD2 TRBV10-3 TGTACCATCAGGTGGACTAGCGGGGGGCAAGAGACCCAGTACTTC CTIRWTSGGQETQYF
TRBJ2-7 . 13 . TRBV7-2 TGTGCCAGCAGCTTAGGGGCTAACAACGAGCAGTACTTC CASSLGANNEQYF
TRBJ2-1 . 15 TRBD2 TRBV2 TGTGCCAGCAACCCGAGACTAGCGGGAGGACGCGAGCAGTTCTTC CASNPRLAGGREQFF
TRBJ2-7 few 15 . TRBV5-5 TGCGCCAGCAGCTTGGCAGGCAGACTATTGGACGAGCAGTACTTC CASSLAGRLLDEQYF
TRBJ2-3 . 16 TRBD1 TRBV7-3 TGTGCCAGCAGCTTCGGTCCGGGACAGGGGATTGATACGCAGTATTTT CASSFGPGQGIDTQYF
TRBJ2-7 . 15 TRBD2 TRBV10-3 TGTGCCATCAGTGAGCCCTCGGGAGGGTCCTACGAGCAGTACTTC CAISEPSGGSYEQYF
TRBJ1-1 . 14 . TRBV7-8 TGTGCCAGCAGCTTCGGGAGGCTGAACACTGAAGCTTTCTTT CASSFGRLNTEAFF
TRBJ1-3 once 14 . TRBV10-3 TGTGCCACCTTCGTCGGGGTCGCCGGAAACACCATATATTTT CATFVGVAGNTIYF
TRBJ1-1 . 15 . TRBV9 TGTGCCAGCAGCATTAGGGAGGGGATGAACACTGAAGCTTTCTTT CASSIREGMNTEAFF
TRBJ2-2 . 13 . TRBV6-1 TGTGCCAGCAGTGAAGGAGACACCGGGGAGCTGTTTTTT CASSEGDTGELFF
TRBJ2-7 . 14 . TRBV2 TGTGCCAGCAGCCGGGCAGGGATTTGGGAGGAGCAGTACTTC CASSRAGIWEEQYF
TRBJ1-6 . 14 . TRBV6-5 TGTGCCAGCCGGGCGAGCTCCTATAATTCACCCCTCCACTTT CASRASSYNSPLHF
TRBJ2-7 . 13 . TRBV29-1 TGCAGCGCTCCGGGACGGGGGCCGGGAGAGCAGTACTTC CSAPGRGPGEQYF